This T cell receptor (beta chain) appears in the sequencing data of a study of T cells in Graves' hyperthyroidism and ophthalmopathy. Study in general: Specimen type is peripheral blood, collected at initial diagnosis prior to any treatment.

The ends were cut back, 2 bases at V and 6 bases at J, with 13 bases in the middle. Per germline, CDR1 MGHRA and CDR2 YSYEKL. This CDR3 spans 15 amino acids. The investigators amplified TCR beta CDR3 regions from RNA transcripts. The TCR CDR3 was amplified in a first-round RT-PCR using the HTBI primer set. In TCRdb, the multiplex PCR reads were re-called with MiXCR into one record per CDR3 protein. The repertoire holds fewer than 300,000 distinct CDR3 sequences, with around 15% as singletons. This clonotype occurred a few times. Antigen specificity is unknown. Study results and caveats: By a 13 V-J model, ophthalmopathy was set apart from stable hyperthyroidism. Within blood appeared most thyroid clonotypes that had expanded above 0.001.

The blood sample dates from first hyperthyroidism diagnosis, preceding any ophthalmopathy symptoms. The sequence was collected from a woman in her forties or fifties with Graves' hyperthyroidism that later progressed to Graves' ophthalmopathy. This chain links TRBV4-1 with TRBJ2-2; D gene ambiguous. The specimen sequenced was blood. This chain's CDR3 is CASSQSVFWAGELFF. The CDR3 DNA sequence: TGCGCCAGCAGCCAAAGTGTATTCTGGGCCGGGGAGCTGTTTTTT.